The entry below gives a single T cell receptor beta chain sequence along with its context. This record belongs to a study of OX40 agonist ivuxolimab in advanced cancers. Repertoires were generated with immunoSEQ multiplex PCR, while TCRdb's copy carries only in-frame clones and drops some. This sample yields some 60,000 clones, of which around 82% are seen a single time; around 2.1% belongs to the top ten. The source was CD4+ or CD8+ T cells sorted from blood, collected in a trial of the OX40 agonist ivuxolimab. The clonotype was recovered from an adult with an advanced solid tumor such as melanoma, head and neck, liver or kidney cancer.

CDR3 protein: CASSHHTRVTGQGMGEQYF. In DNA, the CDR3 is TGCGCCAGCAGCCACCACACAAGGGTGACGGGACAGGGCATGGGGGAGCAGTACTTC. This chain joins TRBV4-1 and TRBJ2-7; 9 nucleotides line up with TRBD1. Germline CDR1 reads MGHRA; CDR2 reads YSYEKL. This CDR3 is 19 amino acids long. J was trimmed by 7 bases and V by 3 bases; bases with no gene match: 22.